Following are 21 T cell receptor beta chains from one sample sequenced in a study of tumor-infiltrating lymphocytes in primary liver carcinoma. Co-extraction of RNA and DNA was performed on about 20-32 mg of unsorted bulk tissue. A constant-region primer served to make TCR beta cDNA from about 490 ng total RNA. Three nested multiplex PCR rounds, a slightly modified ARM-PCR method, built the TCR beta libraries. Each of the first two PCR rounds ran nine to ten cycles with TRBV1-TRBV30 forward and C-beta reverse primers. Via MiXCR, TCRdb re-called the multiplex PCR reads, giving one row per CDR3 protein. The sample contains 65,000 to 90,000 distinct CDR3 sequences, 65% to 80% of which appear only once. The sequencing input was liver tumor tissue from sampling region 1. Subset indicated: tumor region T1, superior pole. The receptor set was obtained from a man aged 35 to 55 with primary liver carcinoma and hepatitis B virus infection.

As regards this clonotype: Its ends do not fully match the called genes, so a read error is possible. This sequence joins TRBV11-2 and TRBJ1-2; the D is unclear. The CDR3 loop spans 11 amino acids. Germline values: CDR1 SGHAT, CDR2 FQNNGV. The CDR3 DNA reads as TGTGCCGTAATAAGTCCCTATGGATACGCCTTC. Its protein is CAVISPYGYAF.

This clonotype was observed at least ten times. V is TRBV12-3 or TRBV12-4 and J is TRBJ1-5; D might be TRBD1 (6 bases). The CDR3 is made up of 17 amino acids. V was cut by 5 bases and J by 2 bases, with 19 bases left in between. The CDR3 sequence: CASSEATGPAGNQPQHF. CDR3 sequence (DNA): TGTGCCAGCAGTGAGGCAACAGGGCCGGCGGGCAATCAGCCCCAGCATTTT.

This clonotype was observed a few times. An end of the junction differs from the germline gene, which may be a read error. The V and J genes are TRBV11-1 and TRBJ2-1, with 10 bases that match TRBD2. The CDR3 extends over 17 amino acids. The germline V gene has CDR1 SGHAT and CDR2 FQDESV (reference sequence). The DNA of the CDR3 is TGTGCCAGCGGCCTGGGCCTAGCGGGAGAAGTTGACAATGAGCAGTCCTTC. Translation gives CASGLGLAGEVDNEQSF.

This clonotype was observed once. A read error may produce the germline difference seen at one junction end. The rearrangement joins TRBV6-1 to TRBJ2-5; D remains ambiguous. In germline, CDR1 is MNHNS, CDR2 SASEGT. This CDR3 region has 15 residues. Here the CDR3 reads CASSGPRKHQEAQYF. In DNA form, the CDR3 reads TGTGCCAGCAGTGGCCCCAGGAAGCACCAAGAGGCCCAGTACTTC.

The chain combines TRBV4-1 with TRBJ2-7; 9 nucleotides match TRBD2. Per germline, CDR1 MGHRA and CDR2 YSYEKL. The junction had 11 bases not matched to a gene; V was cut back by 0 bases and J by 8 bases. The CDR3 loop spans 16 amino acids. The CDR3 loop reads CASSQDQGLAVYKQYF. The DNA of the CDR3 is TGCGCCAGCAGCCAAGATCAGGGACTAGCAGTTTACAAGCAGTACTTC.

The chain links TRBV10-3 to TRBJ2-3; 7 bases align to TRBD2. The CDR3 is 15 amino acids. CDR1 ENHRY and CDR2 SYGVKD come from the germline V gene. V gave up 5 bases and J gave up 11 bases; unmatched junction bases: 16. This chain's CDR3 is CAISLTSIVTGMQYF. The CDR3 DNA reads as TGTGCCATCAGTCTGACTAGCATAGTAACAGGTATGCAGTATTTT.

As regards this clonotype: The conserved closing phenylalanine or tryptophan is absent in this CDR3, likely reflecting a read error. The DNA is omitted, as the CDR3 cannot be located on it reliably, and the CDR3 follows TCRdb's listing. The chain combines TRBV11-2 with TRBJ1-6; the D call in the table, TRBD1, was not verified against the DNA. Inclusive of both ends, the CDR3 amounts to 14 amino acids. In germline, CDR1 is SGHAT, CDR2 FQNNGV. CDR3 in amino acids: CASSLQGANSPLRI.

Notes on this clonotype: A single base separates this from a much larger clone, so it may be a read error. This rearrangement joins TRBV30 to TRBJ2-7; no clear D gene. The CDR3 is 13 amino acids. Germline loops: CDR1 GTSNPN, CDR2 SVGIG (reference sequence). The CDR3 spells CAWSVGISCEQYF. CDR3 in DNA: TGTGCCTGGAGTGTAGGGATCTCCTGCGAGCAGTACTTC.

This clonotype was picked up many times. The chain recombines TRBV4-1 with TRBJ2-7; TRBD1 aligns across 10 bases. Per germline, CDR1 MGHRA and CDR2 YSYEKL. The CDR3 loop spans 16 amino acids. With 4 bases clipped from V and 2 bases from J, the junction kept 8 bases outside the gene matches. CDR3 DNA: TGCGCCAGCAGCCCACGAGGCGGACAGGGGGCCTACGAGCAGTACTTC. It translates to CASSPRGGQGAYEQYF.

The chain is built from TRBV11-2 and TRBJ1-2; 9 positions match TRBD1. This CDR3 has 15 amino acids. Per the germline V gene, CDR1 is SGHAT and CDR2 is FQNNGV. The trim removed 5 bases at V and 8 bases at J, leaving 12 bases unmatched. CDR3 in amino acids: CASSPLGTGSSGYTF. The CDR3, as DNA: TGTGCCAGCAGCCCCCTCGGGACAGGGTCTAGCGGCTACACCTTC.

Ten or more counts support this clonotype. This chain uses TRBV28 with TRBJ2-3, with D unresolved. From germline, CDR1 is MDHEN and CDR2 SYDVKM. V lost 6 bases, J lost 7 bases, and 8 bases lay in between. The CDR3 has 11 amino acids. The CDR3 sequence: CASREDHTQYF. The CDR3 nucleotides read TGTGCCAGCAGGGAAGACCATACGCAGTATTTT.

In the case of this clonotype: One end of the junction fails to match germline, which may point to a read error. The rearrangement joins TRBV6-1 to TRBJ2-4; possible D gene TRBD2, 5 bases. This CDR3 region has 15 residues. Germline CDR1 MNHNS, CDR2 SASEGT. CDR3 amino acids: CVSSGESFGKNIQYF. The CDR3 DNA follows: TGTGTCAGCAGTGGGGAGAGTTTCGGGAAAAACATTCAGTACTTC.

This chain links TRBV5-1 with TRBJ1-2; 7 bases fit TRBD1. The CDR3 contains 15 residues. The junction had 16 bases not matched to a gene; V was cut back by 6 bases and J by 8 bases. Looked up from germline, CDR1 is SGHRS and CDR2 is YFSETQ. CDR3 bases: TGCGCCAGCATCTCCAACAGGGGCGGAATGCGCGGCTACACCTTC. Its translation is CASISNRGGMRGYTF.

The gene calls are TRBV7-8 and TRBJ2-2; TRBD1 is a possible D gene (6 bases). CDR3 size: 16 residues. Trimming took off 3 bases at V and 3 bases at J, with 14 bases between the two ends. Germline V gene data show CDR1 as SGHVS and CDR2 as FQNEAQ. The CDR3: CASSLAAQGHTGELFF. In nucleotides, the CDR3 is TGTGCCAGCAGCTTGGCCGCACAGGGCCACACCGGGGAGCTGTTTTTT.

The J gene is TRBJ2-7, the V gene TRBV13, with 7 nucleotides matching TRBD2. Germline CDR1 PRHDT, CDR2 FYEKMQ (reference sequence). With 6 bases clipped from V and 7 bases from J, the junction kept 9 bases outside the gene matches. This CDR3 has 13 residues. The CDR3 DNA reads TGTGCCAGCAGTTTGGGACTAACGGCTGAGCAGTACTTC. Translated, it gives CASSLGLTAEQYF.

Of note for this clonotype: A junction boundary mismatches the germline segment, possibly from a read error. The rearrangement links TRBV4-1 to TRBJ2-1, with 9 bases identical to TRBD2. The germline gives CDR1 MGHRA, CDR2 YSYEKL. This CDR3 region has 14 residues. The CDR3 DNA reads TGCGCAAGCAGCCAGGCGGGAGGGTACAATGAGTGGTTCTTC. This codes for CASSQAGGYNEWFF.

Concerning this clonotype itself: At one end the junction does not follow the germline gene, possibly because of a read error. This chain links TRBV4-1 with TRBJ2-1; D gene ambiguous. The CDR3 has 16 residues. Per germline, CDR1 MGHRA and CDR2 YSYEKL. Here the CDR3 reads CASGPQARSSYSEQFF. The CDR3 bases are TGCGCCAGCGGCCCCCAAGCGCGCAGCTCCTACAGTGAGCAGTTCTTC.

The chain couples TRBV28 to TRBJ2-5; D remains unclear. Germline assignment: CDR1 MDHEN and CDR2 SYDVKM. There are 11 residues in the CDR3. V lost 6 bases, J lost 11 bases, and 13 bases lay in between. CDR3 in amino acids: CASSNSHKQYF. CDR3 sequence (DNA): TGTGCCAGCAGCAACTCCCACAAGCAGTACTTC.

This clonotype was found many times. The CDR3 loop is CASSEARVDTQYF. In DNA form, the CDR3 reads TGTGCCAGCAGTGAAGCTCGGGTAGATACGCAGTATTTT. The J gene is TRBJ2-3, the V gene TRBV6-1; the D is unclear. Germline V lookup: CDR1 MNHNS, CDR2 SASEGT. V gave up 0 bases and J gave up 5 bases, with 6 bases separating them. This CDR3 is built from 13 residues.

As for this clonotype: A much larger clone differs from this one at a single base, so this may be a read error. This chain connects TRBV2 to TRBJ2-7, with 8 bases fitting TRBD1. Germline CDR1 reads SNHLY; CDR2 reads FYNNEI. V lost 8 bases to trimming and J lost 8 bases; unmatched junction nucleotides: 11. This CDR3 has 13 residues. The CDR3, as DNA: TGTGCCAGCCGATACAGGGGGGCGTACAAGCAGTACTTC. Translated, it gives CASRYRGAYKQYF.

In this sample, this clonotype turned up a few times. A junction boundary mismatches the germline segment, possibly from a read error. The CDR3 here is CASSRTGWREKVFF. Here the CDR3 DNA reads TGTGCCAGCAGTCGCACAGGGTGGCGAGAAAAAGTGTTCTTT. The J gene is TRBJ1-4, the V gene TRBV6-2 or TRBV6-3; TRBD1 might be the D (6 bases). The CDR3 has 14 amino acids. Germline CDR1 is MNHEY and CDR2 is SVGEGT.